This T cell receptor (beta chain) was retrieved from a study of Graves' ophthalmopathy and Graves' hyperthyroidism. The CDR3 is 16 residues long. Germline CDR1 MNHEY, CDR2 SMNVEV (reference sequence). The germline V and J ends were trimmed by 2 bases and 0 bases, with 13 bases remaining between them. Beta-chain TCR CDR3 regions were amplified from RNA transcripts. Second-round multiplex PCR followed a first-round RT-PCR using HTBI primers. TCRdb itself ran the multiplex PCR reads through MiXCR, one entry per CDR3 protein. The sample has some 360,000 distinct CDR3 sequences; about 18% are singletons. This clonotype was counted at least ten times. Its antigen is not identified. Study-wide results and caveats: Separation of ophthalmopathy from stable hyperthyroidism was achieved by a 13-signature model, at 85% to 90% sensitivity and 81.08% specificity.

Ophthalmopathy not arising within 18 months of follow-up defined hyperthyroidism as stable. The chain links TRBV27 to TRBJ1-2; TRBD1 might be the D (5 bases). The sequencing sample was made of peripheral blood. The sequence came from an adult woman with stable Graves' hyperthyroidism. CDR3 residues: CASSLRWDATNYGYTF. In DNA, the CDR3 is TGTGCCAGCAGTTTACGTTGGGACGCAACTAACTATGGCTACACCTTC.